The 2 T cell receptor beta chains presented below share a single source sample, sequenced in a study of blood T cell repertoires in COVID-19. Libraries were prepared by immunoSEQ multiplex PCR; TCRdb keeps only in-frame clonotypes and omits some of them. This sample has roughly 150,000 clones; approximately 80% occur once, and the top ten carry approximately 13%. The specimen sequenced was peripheral blood. The receptors come from a woman older than 75 with acute or convalescent COVID-19.

The rearrangement uses TRBV5-1 and TRBJ2-7; the D gene is possibly TRBD1 (5 bases). Trimming cost V 0 bases and J 10 bases, with 14 bases left between them. The germline V gene encodes CDR1 SGHRS and CDR2 YFSETQ. The CDR3 runs 13 residues. The CDR3 spells CASSLDSGATQYF. The CDR3 coding sequence is TGCGCCAGCAGCTTGGATAGTGGGGCTACTCAGTACTTC.

The J gene is TRBJ1-6, the V gene TRBV30; D is unclear. Trimming shortened V by 2 bases and J by 2 bases, and 10 bases separated the two germline ends. The CDR3 sequence is 15 residues long. CDR1 GTSNPN and CDR2 SVGIG come from the germline V gene (reference sequence). CDR3 DNA sequence: TGTGCCTGGAGTATCGGGATTACCTATAATTCACCCCTCCACTTT. Translation: CAWSIGITYNSPLHF.